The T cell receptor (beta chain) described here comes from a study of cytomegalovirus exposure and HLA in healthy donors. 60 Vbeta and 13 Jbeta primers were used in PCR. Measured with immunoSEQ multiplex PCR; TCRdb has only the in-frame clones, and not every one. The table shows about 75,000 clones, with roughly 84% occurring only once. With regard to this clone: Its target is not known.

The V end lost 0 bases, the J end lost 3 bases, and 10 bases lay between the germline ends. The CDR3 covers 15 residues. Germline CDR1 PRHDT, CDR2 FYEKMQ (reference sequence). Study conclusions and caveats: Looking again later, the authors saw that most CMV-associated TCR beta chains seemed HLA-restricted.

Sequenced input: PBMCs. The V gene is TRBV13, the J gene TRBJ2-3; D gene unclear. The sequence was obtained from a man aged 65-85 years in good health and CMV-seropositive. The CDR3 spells CASSLGAVFTDTQYF. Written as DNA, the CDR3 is TGTGCCAGCAGCTTAGGGGCCGTCTTTACAGATACGCAGTATTTT.